Each of the 11 T cell receptor beta chains below was sequenced from the same sample in a study of blood T cell repertoires in COVID-19. Repertoires were generated with immunoSEQ multiplex PCR, while TCRdb's copy carries only in-frame clones and drops some. The data hold 250,000 to 350,000 clones, with roughly 87% observed a single time. Material: peripheral blood. The receptors were sampled from a young man with active or convalescent COVID-19.

This chain links TRBV5-1 with TRBJ2-1; 8 bases are shared with TRBD2. J lost 5 bases, V lost 2 bases, and 6 bases had no gene match. Germline CDR1 SGHRS, CDR2 YFSETQ. The CDR3 runs 15 residues. The CDR3 loop reads CASSFKAGVNNEQFF. The CDR3 DNA reads TGCGCCAGCAGCTTCAAAGCGGGGGTAAACAATGAGCAGTTCTTC.

The chain combines TRBV25-1 with TRBJ1-1; D remains unclear. The CDR3 is 14 amino acids. The V end was cut by 4 bases, the J end by 5 bases, with 14 bases between. From germline, CDR1 is MGHDK and CDR2 SYGVNS. The CDR3 reads CASSGVGVRTEAFF. Here the CDR3 DNA reads TGTGCCAGCAGTGGGGTCGGGGTGCGAACTGAAGCTTTCTTT.

The chain recombines TRBV20-1 with TRBJ1-1, with TRBD1 matching 7 bases. The V gene's germline CDR1 is DFQATT and CDR2 SNEGSKA (reference sequence). The CDR3 spans 11 residues. V was pared by 6 bases and J by 11 bases, with 9 bases of the junction left unmatched. The CDR3 sequence: CSASPGQNAFF. In DNA, the CDR3 is TGCAGTGCATCCCCGGGACAGAACGCTTTCTTT.

The J gene is TRBJ1-5, the V gene TRBV28, with a tentative D call TRBD1 (6 bases). Trimming pared 6 bases from V and 3 bases from J, leaving 12 bases between. CDR3 length: 14 residues. Germline assignment: CDR1 MDHEN and CDR2 SYDVKM. CDR3 DNA sequence: TGTGCCAGCAGCATTACAGGGAACAATCAGCCCCAGCATTTT. Its translation: CASSITGNNQPQHF.

The rearrangement joins TRBV2 to TRBJ1-3; no firm D call. V was clipped by 7 bases and J by 2 bases, with 9 bases between them. Looked up from germline, CDR1 is SNHLY and CDR2 is FYNNEI. This CDR3 contains 13 residues. Here the CDR3 reads CASTERAGNTIYF. Written as DNA, the CDR3 is TGTGCCAGCACCGAGAGGGCTGGAAACACCATATATTTT.

The rearrangement joins TRBV4-3 to TRBJ2-3; 8 bases fit TRBD2. CDR1 is LGHNA, CDR2 YSLEER, per germline. This CDR3 has 16 amino acids. With V trimmed by 0 bases and J by 5 bases, 7 bases remained unmatched. For the CDR3, the DNA is TGCGCCAGCAGCCAAGAACCACGGGGGGGCCGAGATACGCAGTATTTT. It encodes CASSQEPRGGRDTQYF.

J is TRBJ1-5 and V is TRBV9; 7 bases align to TRBD1. The CDR3 consists of 15 residues. With V trimmed by 3 bases and J by 5 bases, 8 bases remained unmatched. Germline CDR1 is SGDLS and CDR2 is YYNGEE. CDR3 in amino acids: CASSGGGSTDQPQHF. The DNA for the CDR3 is TGTGCCAGCAGCGGAGGGGGCTCGACAGATCAGCCCCAGCATTTT.

The V call is TRBV5-1, the J call TRBJ1-1, with 7 bases matching TRBD1. The CDR3 consists of 14 residues. V trimming: 3 bases; J trimming: 0 bases; junction bases outside the gene matches: 2. Germline V gene lookup returns CDR1 SGHRS and CDR2 YFSETQ. The CDR3 region is CASSSDRMNTEAFF. The CDR3 nucleotides are TGCGCCAGCAGCTCGGACAGGATGAACACTGAAGCTTTCTTT.

The chain employs TRBV5-6 and TRBJ1-2; 7 positions match TRBD1. The CDR3 is made up of 13 amino acids. J gave up 3 bases and V 5 bases, and 4 bases lay outside the gene matches. CDR1 is SGHDT and CDR2 is YYEEEE in the germline V gene. The CDR3 nucleotides are TGTGCCAGCAGGTTAGACAGGGACTATGGCTACACCTTC. Its protein is CASRLDRDYGYTF.

The chain combines TRBV28 with TRBJ1-5; weak D call: TRBD1 (5 bases). CDR3 length equals 14 residues. CDR1 is MDHEN, CDR2 SYDVKM, per germline. Trimming removed 4 bases from V and 7 bases from J, with 14 bases in between. In DNA form, the CDR3 reads TGTGCCAGCAGTTCCCCCGGGGGGTGGCAGCCCCAGCATTTT. It encodes CASSSPGGWQPQHF. Based on the CDR3 plus reference TRBV28 and TRBJ1-5, the full variable domain is DVKVTQSSRYLVKRTGEKVFLECVQDMDHENMFWYRQDPGLGLRLIYFSYDVKMKEKGDIPEGYSVSREKKERFSLILESASTNQTSMYLCASSSPGGWQPQHFGDGTRLSIL.

The CDR3 DNA follows: TGTGCCAGCAGCTTAAACAGGGGGCCCGTAGCAGATACGCAGTATTTT. Residues: CASSLNRGPVADTQYF. The chain employs TRBV11-2 and TRBJ2-3, with 9 bases identical to TRBD1. Germline CDR1 is SGHAT and CDR2 is FQNNGV. This CDR3 has 16 amino acids. Losses at the gene ends were 2 bases for V and 4 bases for J; bases not matched to a gene: 7.